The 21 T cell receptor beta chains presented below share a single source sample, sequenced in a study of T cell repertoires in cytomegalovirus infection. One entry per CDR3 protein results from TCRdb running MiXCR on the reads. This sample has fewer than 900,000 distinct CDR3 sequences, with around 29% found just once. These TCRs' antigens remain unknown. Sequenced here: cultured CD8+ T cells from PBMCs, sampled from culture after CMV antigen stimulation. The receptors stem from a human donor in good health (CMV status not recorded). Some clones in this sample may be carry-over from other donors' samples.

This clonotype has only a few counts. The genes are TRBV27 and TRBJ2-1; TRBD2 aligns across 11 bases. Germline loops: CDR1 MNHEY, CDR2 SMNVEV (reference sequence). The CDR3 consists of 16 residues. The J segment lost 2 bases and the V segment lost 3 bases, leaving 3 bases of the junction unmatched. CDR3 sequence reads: CASSFVAGGPYNEQFF. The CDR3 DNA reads TGTGCCAGCAGTTTCGTAGCGGGGGGGCCCTACAATGAGCAGTTCTTC.

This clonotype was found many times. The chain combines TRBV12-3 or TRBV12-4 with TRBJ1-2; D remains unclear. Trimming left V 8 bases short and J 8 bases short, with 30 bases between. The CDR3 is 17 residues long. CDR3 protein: CASGSVMGPVVREGYTF. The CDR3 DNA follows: TGTGCCAGCGGGTCTGTGATGGGTCCTGTGGTGCGGGAAGGCTACACCTTC.

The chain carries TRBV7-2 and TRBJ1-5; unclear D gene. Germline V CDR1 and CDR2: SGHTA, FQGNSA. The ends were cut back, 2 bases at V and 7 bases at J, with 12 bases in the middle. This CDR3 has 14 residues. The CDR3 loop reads CASSLNGVTQPQHF. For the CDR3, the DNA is TGTGCCAGCAGCTTAAACGGGGTTACCCAGCCCCAGCATTTT.

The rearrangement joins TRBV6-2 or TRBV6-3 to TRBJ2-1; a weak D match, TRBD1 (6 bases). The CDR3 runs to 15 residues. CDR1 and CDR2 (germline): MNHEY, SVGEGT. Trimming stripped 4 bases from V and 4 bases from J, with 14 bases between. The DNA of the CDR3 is TGTGCCAGCAGTTCCTTACGCGGACAGTACAATGAGCAGTTCTTC. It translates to CASSSLRGQYNEQFF.

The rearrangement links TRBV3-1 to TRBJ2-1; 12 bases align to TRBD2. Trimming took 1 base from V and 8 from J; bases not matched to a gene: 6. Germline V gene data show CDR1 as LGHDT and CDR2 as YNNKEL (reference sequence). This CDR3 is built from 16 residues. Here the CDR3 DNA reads TGTGCCAGCAGCCAAGTTCTAGCGGGGGGGCCAGATGAGCAGTTCTTC. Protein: CASSQVLAGGPDEQFF.

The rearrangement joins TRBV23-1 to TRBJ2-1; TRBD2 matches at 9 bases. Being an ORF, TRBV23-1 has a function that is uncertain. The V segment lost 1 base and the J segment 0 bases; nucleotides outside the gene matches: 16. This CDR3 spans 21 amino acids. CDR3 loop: CASSQYEEERGASGSYNEQFF. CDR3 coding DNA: TGCGCCAGCAGTCAATACGAAGAGGAGCGGGGGGCCTCGGGCTCCTACAATGAGCAGTTCTTC.

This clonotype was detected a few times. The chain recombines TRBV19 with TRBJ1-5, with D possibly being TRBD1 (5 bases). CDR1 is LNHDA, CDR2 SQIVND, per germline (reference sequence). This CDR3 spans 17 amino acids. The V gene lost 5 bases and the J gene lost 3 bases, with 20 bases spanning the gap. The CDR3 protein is CASSPLGEGAINQPQHF. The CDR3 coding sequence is TGTGCCAGTAGTCCTTTGGGGGAAGGAGCTATCAATCAGCCCCAGCATTTT.

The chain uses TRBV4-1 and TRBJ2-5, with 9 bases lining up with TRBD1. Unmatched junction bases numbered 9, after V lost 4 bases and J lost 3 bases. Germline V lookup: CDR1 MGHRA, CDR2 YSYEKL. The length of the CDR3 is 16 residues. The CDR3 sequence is CASSLHGQGMEETQYF. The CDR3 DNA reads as TGCGCCAGCAGCCTACATGGACAGGGGATGGAAGAGACCCAGTACTTC.

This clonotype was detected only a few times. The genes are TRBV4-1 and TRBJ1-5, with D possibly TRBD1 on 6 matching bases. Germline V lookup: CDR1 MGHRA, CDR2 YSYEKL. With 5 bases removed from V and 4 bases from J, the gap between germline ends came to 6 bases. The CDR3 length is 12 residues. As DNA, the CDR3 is TGCGCCAGCAGCGACAGGAATCAGCCCCAGCATTTT. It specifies CASSDRNQPQHF.

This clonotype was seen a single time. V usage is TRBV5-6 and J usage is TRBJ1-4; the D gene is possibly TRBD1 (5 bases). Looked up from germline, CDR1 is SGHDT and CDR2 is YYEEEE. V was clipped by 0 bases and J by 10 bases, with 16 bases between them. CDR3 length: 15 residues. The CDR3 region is CASSLGVGTPAKLFF. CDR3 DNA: TGTGCCAGCAGCTTGGGCGTAGGGACTCCGGCAAAACTGTTTTTT.

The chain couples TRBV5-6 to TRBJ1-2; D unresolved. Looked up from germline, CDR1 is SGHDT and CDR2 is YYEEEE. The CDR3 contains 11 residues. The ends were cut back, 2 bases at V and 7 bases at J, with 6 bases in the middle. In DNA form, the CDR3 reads TGTGCCAGCAGCTTTTCTGCTGGCTACACCTTC. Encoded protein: CASSFSAGYTF.

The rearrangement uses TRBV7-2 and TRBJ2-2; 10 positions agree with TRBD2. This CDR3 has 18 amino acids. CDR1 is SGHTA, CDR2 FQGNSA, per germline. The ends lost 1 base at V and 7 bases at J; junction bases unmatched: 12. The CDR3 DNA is TGTGCCAGCAGCTTAGGAGGGGTAGTACTAGCGGGGTTCGGGGAGCTGTTTTTT. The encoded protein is CASSLGGVVLAGFGELFF.

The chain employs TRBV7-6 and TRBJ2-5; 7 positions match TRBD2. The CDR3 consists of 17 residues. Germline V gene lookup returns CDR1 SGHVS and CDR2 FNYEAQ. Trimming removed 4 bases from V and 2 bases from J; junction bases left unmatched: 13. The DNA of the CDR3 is TGTGCCAGCAGCTCTCTCCCGGGGGGTTTTCCTCAAGAGACCCAGTACTTC. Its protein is CASSSLPGGFPQETQYF.

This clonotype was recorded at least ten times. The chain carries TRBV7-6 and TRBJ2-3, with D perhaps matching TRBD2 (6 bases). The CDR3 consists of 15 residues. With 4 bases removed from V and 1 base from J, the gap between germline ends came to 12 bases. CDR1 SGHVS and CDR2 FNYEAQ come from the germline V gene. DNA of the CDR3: TGTGCCAGCAGCTCCCCTTCGGGGGGCACAGATACGCAGTATTTT. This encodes CASSSPSGGTDTQYF.

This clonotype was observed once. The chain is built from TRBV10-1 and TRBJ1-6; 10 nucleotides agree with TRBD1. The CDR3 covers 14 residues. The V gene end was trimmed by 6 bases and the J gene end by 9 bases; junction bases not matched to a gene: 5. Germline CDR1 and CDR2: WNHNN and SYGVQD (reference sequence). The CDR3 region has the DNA TGCGCCAGCAGCCCGGGACAGGGGCGTTCACCCCTCCACTTT. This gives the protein CASSPGQGRSPLHF.

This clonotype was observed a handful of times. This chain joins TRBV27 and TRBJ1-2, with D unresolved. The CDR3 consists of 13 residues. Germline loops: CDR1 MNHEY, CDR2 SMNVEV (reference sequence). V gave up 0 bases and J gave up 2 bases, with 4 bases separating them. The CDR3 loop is CASSLSLNYGYTF. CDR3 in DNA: TGTGCCAGCAGTTTATCTCTCAACTATGGCTACACCTTC.

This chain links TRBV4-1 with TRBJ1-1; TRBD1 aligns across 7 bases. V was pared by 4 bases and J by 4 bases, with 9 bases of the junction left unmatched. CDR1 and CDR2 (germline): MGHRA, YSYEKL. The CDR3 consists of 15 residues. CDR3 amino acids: CASSPGDSFLTEAFF. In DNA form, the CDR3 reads TGCGCCAGCAGCCCGGGGGACAGTTTCCTCACTGAAGCTTTCTTT.

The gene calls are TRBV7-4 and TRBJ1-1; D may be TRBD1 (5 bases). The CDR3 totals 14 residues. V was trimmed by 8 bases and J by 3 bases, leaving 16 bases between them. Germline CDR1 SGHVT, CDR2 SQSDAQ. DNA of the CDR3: TGTGCCAGCTTAATGACAGTTAAGGACACTGAAGCTTTCTTT. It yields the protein CASLMTVKDTEAFF.

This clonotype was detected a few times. CDR3 coding DNA: TGTGCCAGCAGTTTGGTAGCGGGGCCGAACACCGGGGAGCTGTTTTTT. This gives the protein CASSLVAGPNTGELFF. This chain links TRBV28 with TRBJ2-2; 8 bases are shared with TRBD2. V lost 3 bases and J lost 0; bases outside the gene matches: 3. The CDR3 covers 16 residues. Germline CDR1 is MDHEN and CDR2 is SYDVKM.

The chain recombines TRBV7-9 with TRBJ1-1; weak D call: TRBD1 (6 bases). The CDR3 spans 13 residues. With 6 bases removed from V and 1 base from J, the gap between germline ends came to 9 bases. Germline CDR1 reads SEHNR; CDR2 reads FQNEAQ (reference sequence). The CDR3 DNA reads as TGTGCCAGCAGAACAGGGAAGAACACTGAAGCTTTCTTT. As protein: CASRTGKNTEAFF. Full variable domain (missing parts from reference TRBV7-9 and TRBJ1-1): DTGVSQNPRHKITKRGQNVTFRCDPISEHNRLYWYRQTLGQGPEFLTYFQNEAQLEKSRLLSDRFSAERPKGSFSTLEIQRTEQGDSAMYLCASRTGKNTEAFFGQGTRLTVV.

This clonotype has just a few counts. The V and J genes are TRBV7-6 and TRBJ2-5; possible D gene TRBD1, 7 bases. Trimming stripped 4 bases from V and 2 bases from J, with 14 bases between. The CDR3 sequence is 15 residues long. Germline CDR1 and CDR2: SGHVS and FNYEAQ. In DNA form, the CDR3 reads TGTGCCAGCAGCTCCCGGACAGGAGGGCAAGAGACCCAGTACTTC. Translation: CASSSRTGGQETQYF.